Presented here are 26 T cell receptor beta chains from one specimen sequenced in a study of cytomegalovirus exposure and HLA in healthy donors. Only in-frame clones appear in the TCRdb table, and some are missing; sequencing was by immunoSEQ multiplex PCR. The table records 200,000 to 250,000 clones, approximately 87% of them present only once. The sample comprised PBMCs. These receptors were taken from a man aged 18 to 30 in good health and CMV-seronegative.

This rearrangement joins TRBV7-2 to TRBJ2-3, with D tentatively TRBD1 (5 bases). This CDR3 has 13 residues. Trimming left V 0 bases short and J 6 bases short, with 7 bases between. CDR1 is SGHTA and CDR2 is FQGNSA in the germline V gene. DNA of the CDR3: TGTGCCAGCAGCTTAGCGGGGCCCGATACGCAGTATTTT. Translation: CASSLAGPDTQYF.

The chain joins TRBV5-4 to TRBJ1-1, with 9 bases that match TRBD1. The CDR3 is made up of 15 amino acids. Germline-derived CDR1 and CDR2 are SGHNT and YYREEE (reference sequence). V gave up 4 bases and J gave up 3 bases; unmatched junction bases: 7. Here the CDR3 DNA reads TGTGCCAGCAGCACCCCTACAGGGGGCGACACTGAAGCTTTCTTT. Translated, it gives CASSTPTGGDTEAFF.

The rearrangement uses TRBV28 and TRBJ1-1; possibly TRBD1 for D (5 bases). CDR1 and CDR2 from the germline V gene are MDHEN and SYDVKM. The CDR3 is made up of 14 amino acids. V was shortened by 1 base and J by 4 bases, with 10 bases between the two germline ends. The CDR3 is CASSLFVGGTEAFF. The CDR3 nucleotides read TGTGCCAGCAGTTTATTTGTGGGGGGCACTGAAGCTTTCTTT.

V gene TRBV4-3 combines with J gene TRBJ2-1; 9 positions agree with TRBD2. The CDR3 spans 17 residues. Germline CDR1 reads LGHNA; CDR2 reads YSLEER. V dropped 0 bases and J dropped 9; count of bases not matched to a gene: 12. CDR3 protein: CASSQDLLRGGQVEQFF. DNA for the CDR3: TGCGCCAGCAGCCAAGATCTGCTGCGGGGGGGCCAGGTTGAGCAGTTCTTC.

The rearrangement uses TRBV4-2 and TRBJ1-5; TRBD1 agrees at 8 bases. The germline CDR1 and CDR2 sequences are LGHNA and YNFKEQ. This CDR3 is 16 amino acids long. The V and J ends lost 0 bases and 10 bases, in that order; junction bases with no gene match: 11. The CDR3 region is CASSQEVRGQIFPQHF. The CDR3 DNA follows: TGTGCCAGCAGCCAAGAGGTCAGGGGGCAAATTTTTCCCCAGCATTTT.

The chain is built from TRBV21-1 and TRBJ1-4; the table's D gene call, TRBD1, was not cross checked with the DNA. TRBV21-1 is an annotated pseudogene. The CDR3 loop spans 14 amino acids. The CDR3 loop is CASSPPGQQEKLFF. The CDR3 bases are TGTGCCAGCAGCCCACCGGGACAGCAAGAAAAACTGTTTTTT.

A single count supports this clone. The gene calls are TRBV19 and TRBJ2-7, with 8 bases matching TRBD1. CDR1 is LNHDA and CDR2 is SQIVND in the germline V gene (reference sequence). J gave up 6 bases and V 6 bases, and 13 bases lay outside the gene matches. The CDR3 contains 15 residues. The CDR3 DNA sequence: TGTGCCAGTAGACGGGGGACAGGCCGAGGGGGCGAGCAGTACTTC. It translates to CASRRGTGRGGEQYF.

The gene calls are TRBV4-1 and TRBJ2-3; D is perhaps TRBD1 (6 bases). Germline CDR1 and CDR2: MGHRA and YSYEKL. The CDR3 length is 16 residues. V gave up 1 base and J gave up 3 bases, with 14 bases separating them. CDR3 protein: CASSQVGTTGTDTQYF. The CDR3 DNA follows: TGCGCCAGCAGCCAAGTGGGGACCACAGGGACAGATACGCAGTATTTT.

The chain uses TRBV27 and TRBJ2-5; 7 nucleotides agree with TRBD2. This CDR3 has 21 residues. V was clipped by 8 bases and J by 5 bases; unmatched bases: 32. Germline CDR1 MNHEY, CDR2 SMNVEV (reference sequence). CDR3 residues: CASERPKGARVGGRAWETQYF. The CDR3 DNA reads as TGTGCCAGCGAACGACCTAAAGGGGCCAGGGTAGGAGGGAGGGCCTGGGAGACCCAGTACTTC.

The chain links TRBV5-6 to TRBJ2-7; 8 bases are a match to TRBD2. V shed 3 bases, J shed 3 bases, and the junction held 5 bases outside the gene matches. This CDR3 is built from 14 residues. Looked up from germline, CDR1 is SGHDT and CDR2 is YYEEEE. In nucleotides, the CDR3 is TGTGCCAGCAGCTCGAGGACTAGCCACTACGAGCAGTACTTC. It is translated as CASSSRTSHYEQYF.

The V call is TRBV7-2, the J call TRBJ2-7; 9 bases match TRBD1. Germline loops: CDR1 SGHTA, CDR2 FQGNSA. This CDR3 has 13 residues. Trimming took 8 bases from V and 5 from J; bases not matched to a gene: 7. The CDR3 DNA is TGTGCCAGCGGCCGGGACAGGGTAAACGAGCAGTACTTC. Its protein product is CASGRDRVNEQYF.

This rearrangement joins TRBV19 to TRBJ1-1; 7 bases are shared with TRBD1. This CDR3 comprises 17 residues. CDR1 LNHDA and CDR2 SQIVND come from the germline V gene (reference sequence). The V and J ends lost 6 bases and 4 bases, in that order; junction bases with no gene match: 17. CDR3 region: CASSDPRSSAGGTEAFF. The CDR3 bases are TGTGCCAGTAGCGATCCCCGATCTTCCGCAGGGGGCACTGAAGCTTTCTTT.

CDR3 nucleotides: TGTGCCAGTAGTATTTCCCGACAGGAAGAGACCCAGTACTTC. Its protein is CASSISRQEETQYF. The rearrangement links TRBV19 to TRBJ2-5, with D perhaps TRBD1 (6 bases). V dropped 3 bases and J dropped 3 bases, with 11 bases sitting between them. Germline CDR1 and CDR2: LNHDA and SQIVND (reference sequence). CDR3 length equals 14 residues.

This clone was seen once. The V call is TRBV10-3, the J call TRBJ1-1; 7 nucleotides agree with TRBD1. Germline values: CDR1 ENHRY, CDR2 SYGVKD. The V segment lost 3 bases and the J segment 3 bases; nucleotides outside the gene matches: 7. CDR3 size: 15 residues. The CDR3 bases are TGTGCCATCAGTGACACAGGGGTTCGGTACACTGAAGCTTTCTTT. Amino acid sequence: CAISDTGVRYTEAFF.

This chain uses TRBV28 with TRBJ2-1; 13 bases map to TRBD2. The CDR3 totals 16 residues. CDR1 is MDHEN and CDR2 is SYDVKM in the germline V gene. V was pared by 5 bases and J by 7 bases, with 8 bases of the junction left unmatched. The CDR3 sequence is CASSLPGLAGKNEQFF. In nucleotides, the CDR3 is TGTGCCAGCAGTCTCCCGGGACTAGCGGGGAAAAATGAGCAGTTCTTC.

This clone was detected once. The chain has TRBV4-3 and TRBJ2-7; the D gene is possibly TRBD2 (6 bases). This CDR3 spans 15 amino acids. The V gene lost 0 bases and the J gene lost 4 bases, with 13 bases spanning the gap. Germline V gives CDR1 LGHNA, CDR2 YSLEER. The CDR3 reads CASSQDKTGGYEQYF. The DNA of the CDR3 is TGCGCCAGCAGCCAAGATAAAACAGGAGGGTACGAGCAGTACTTC.

The J gene is TRBJ1-1, the V gene TRBV5-4; the D is unclear. This CDR3 spans 12 amino acids. The V end was cut by 3 bases, the J end by 3 bases, with 6 bases between. The germline V gene has CDR1 SGHNT and CDR2 YYREEE (reference sequence). The CDR3 bases are TGTGCCAGCAGCTGGAGGGACACTGAAGCTTTCTTT. This encodes CASSWRDTEAFF.

The chain recombines TRBV7-8 with TRBJ2-1, with D possibly matching TRBD2 (5 bases). Germline assignment: CDR1 SGHVS and CDR2 FQNEAQ. This CDR3 is built from 15 residues. V lost 0 bases to trimming and J lost 6 bases, with 12 bases between them. This chain's CDR3 is CASSLAASMTNEQFF. The CDR3 bases are TGTGCCAGCAGCTTAGCTGCTAGCATGACCAATGAGCAGTTCTTC.

V and J are TRBV5-1 and TRBJ2-3; 8 bases line up with TRBD2. The CDR3 covers 15 residues. J was trimmed by 4 bases and V by 4 bases; bases with no gene match: 8. CDR1 SGHRS and CDR2 YFSETQ come from the germline V gene. The CDR3, as DNA: TGCGCCAGCAGCACAAGCGGGGGCGGTGCAGATACGCAGTATTTT. It codes for CASSTSGGGADTQYF. Drawing the rest from reference TRBV5-1 and TRBJ2-3, the complete variable domain is KAGVTQTPRYLIKTRGQQVTLSCSPISGHRSVSWYQQTPGQGLQFLFEYFSETQRNKGNFPGRFSGRQFSNSRSEMNVSTLELGDSALYLCASSTSGGGADTQYFGPGTRLTVL.

CDR3 residues: CSVTPGLAAYNEQFF. The CDR3 DNA reads as TGCAGCGTCACGCCCGGACTAGCGGCGTACAATGAGCAGTTCTTC. The chain is built from TRBV29-1 and TRBJ2-1; 10 bases align to TRBD2. V gave up 6 bases and J gave up 4 bases; unmatched junction bases: 9. The CDR3 is made up of 15 amino acids. From germline, CDR1 is SQVTM and CDR2 ANQGSEA.

The count of this clone is one. This rearrangement joins TRBV5-1 to TRBJ2-3, with D hard to call. The CDR3 runs 16 residues. Between the trimmed V and J ends, which lost 3 bases and 2 bases, there was a span of 16 bases. The germline V gene encodes CDR1 SGHRS and CDR2 YFSETQ. CDR3: CASSYGRARLTDTQYF. Written as DNA, the CDR3 is TGCGCCAGCAGCTACGGCAGAGCGCGACTCACAGATACGCAGTATTTT.

V gene TRBV4-1 combines with J gene TRBJ1-5; the match to TRBD1 covers 7 bases. With 4 bases clipped from V and 0 bases from J, the junction kept 3 bases outside the gene matches. In germline, CDR1 is MGHRA, CDR2 YSYEKL. The CDR3 consists of 15 residues. The CDR3 spells CASSPQGDSNQPQHF. The CDR3 DNA reads TGCGCCAGCAGCCCTCAGGGGGATAGCAATCAGCCCCAGCATTTT.

This clone was observed a few times. The chain is built from TRBV5-6 and TRBJ2-7; 7 bases fit TRBD1. Unmatched junction bases numbered 9, after V lost 4 bases and J lost 5 bases. The CDR3 runs to 14 residues. CDR1 is SGHDT and CDR2 is YYEEEE in the germline V gene. CDR3 nucleotide sequence: TGTGCCAGCAGCACCCCGGGACAGTTACACGAGCAGTACTTC. It is translated as CASSTPGQLHEQYF.

The chain uses TRBV27 and TRBJ1-1; 8 bases agree with TRBD1. V dropped 2 bases and J dropped 6; count of bases not matched to a gene: 8. The CDR3 extends over 15 amino acids. Germline-derived CDR1 and CDR2 are MNHEY and SMNVEV (reference sequence). The CDR3 bases are TGTGCCAGCAGTTTACTAGGACAGGGTCGCGCTGAAGCTTTCTTT. This translates into CASSLLGQGRAEAFF.

V usage is TRBV2 and J usage is TRBJ2-2, with 9 positions matching TRBD1. Trimming removed 10 bases from V and 0 bases from J; junction bases left unmatched: 6. The CDR3 sequence is 15 residues long. The germline CDR1 and CDR2 sequences are SNHLY and FYNNEI. The CDR3: CATLTGGPNTGELFF. CDR3 in DNA: TGTGCCACCCTCACAGGGGGCCCGAACACCGGGGAGCTGTTTTTT.

This chain uses TRBV30 with TRBJ2-5; TRBD2 aligns across 7 bases. Germline values: CDR1 GTSNPN, CDR2 SVGIG (reference sequence). This CDR3 spans 12 amino acids. V lost 5 bases, J lost 0 bases, and 0 bases stayed unmatched. CDR3 nucleotide sequence: TGTGCCTGGGGGAGGGACCAAGAGACCCAGTACTTC. Its translation: CAWGRDQETQYF.